The clone carrying this T cell receptor beta chain was counted many times. Antigen specificity is unknown. A single record per CDR3 protein comes from TCRdb applying MiXCR to the 5' RACE reads. The sample includes almost 30,000 distinct CDR3 sequences, 9% to 14% of them seen just once. This CDR3 has 16 residues. Germline V CDR1 and CDR2: MNHNY, SVGAGI (reference sequence). V was clipped by 0 bases and J by 5 bases, with 15 bases between them. Unsorted libraries were generated from 2 million PBMCs held at -80 degrees C. This specimen comes from a study of neurological immune-mediated disorders. Overall study results and limits: Because no CDR3 amino acid sequences were shared across subjects by expanded clones, private repertoires were suggested in all groups.

This clonotype was sampled from a woman aged 60 to 75 in good health. The sequenced sample consisted of PBMCs. V and J are TRBV6-6 and TRBJ2-3; no firm D call. This chain's CDR3 is CASSYSTPIFLDTQYF. The CDR3 nucleotides read TGTGCCAGCAGTTACTCGACCCCTATTTTCTTAGATACGCAGTATTTT.